This TCR beta chain was profiled in a study of cytomegalovirus exposure and HLA in healthy donors. Background on the study: The 100 to 150 validation repertoires matched the approximately 700 first-cohort repertoires in platform, a later analysis reported.

TCRdb's table, derived via immunoSEQ multiplex PCR, lists solely in-frame clones and lacks some. The profile covers approximately 59,000 clones, with about 91% appearing a single time and approximately 5.3% taken by the ten largest. This receptor was identified in a man between 18 and 29 years old in good health and CMV-seropositive. Material: PBMCs.

The CDR3 DNA reads as TGTGCCAGCAGTGGATGGAGACCTTCTAACTATGGCTACACCTTC. This translates into CASSGWRPSNYGYTF. The chain uses TRBV2 and TRBJ1-2; the D is unclear. This CDR3 has 15 residues. V dropped 4 bases and J dropped 0 bases, with 12 bases sitting between them. Germline CDR1 SNHLY, CDR2 FYNNEI.